The 32 T cell receptor beta chains below all came from one sample that was sequenced in a study of cytomegalovirus exposure and HLA in healthy donors. The PCR used 60 Vbeta and 13 Jbeta primers. Profiling relied on immunoSEQ multiplex PCR, and the TCRdb table lists in-frame clones only, not all of them. Of 60,000 to 70,000 clones in the sample, approximately 81% were seen once. Sequencing input: PBMCs. The receptors originated from a woman aged 25 to 39 in good health and CMV-seronegative.

CDR3 loop: CASSYSQVAITEAFF. The CDR3 DNA reads TGTGCCAGCAGTTACTCACAGGTAGCTATAACTGAAGCTTTCTTT. V usage is TRBV6-6 and J usage is TRBJ1-1, with D tentatively TRBD1 (5 bases). Germline loops: CDR1 MNHNY, CDR2 SVGAGI (reference sequence). The CDR3 loop spans 15 amino acids. Between the trimmed V and J ends, which lost 0 bases and 5 bases, there was a span of 13 bases.

The rearrangement uses TRBV5-5 and TRBJ2-4, with D possibly TRBD1 on 6 matching bases. Per the germline V gene, CDR1 is SGHKS and CDR2 is YYEKEE (reference sequence). With 4 bases removed from V and 0 bases from J, the gap between germline ends came to 17 bases. The CDR3 is 17 residues long. DNA of the CDR3: TGTGCCAGCAGCCCCAGGGGCGGCCTTATAGCCAAAAACATTCAGTACTTC. It is translated as CASSPRGGLIAKNIQYF.

The chain has TRBV29-1 and TRBJ2-5; D possibly corresponds to TRBD1 (5 bases). V lost 3 bases, J lost 2 bases, and 13 bases lay in between. There are 14 residues in the CDR3. CDR1 and CDR2 from the germline V gene are SQVTM and ANQGSEA. CDR3 in amino acids: CSVDGARQQETQYF. CDR3 nucleotide sequence: TGCAGCGTTGATGGGGCGCGCCAGCAAGAGACCCAGTACTTC.

This rearrangement joins TRBV28 to TRBJ2-7, with 7 bases identical to TRBD1. CDR3 size: 15 residues. The germline V gene encodes CDR1 MDHEN and CDR2 SYDVKM. V trimming: 5 bases; J trimming: 5 bases; junction bases outside the gene matches: 12. This CDR3 reads CASSISPTGVHEQYF. The CDR3 nucleotides are TGTGCCAGCAGTATTTCCCCAACAGGGGTCCACGAGCAGTACTTC.

The chain recombines TRBV7-6 with TRBJ2-7; 13 bases are shared with TRBD2. The CDR3 totals 14 residues. From germline, CDR1 is SGHVS and CDR2 FNYEAQ. V lost 6 bases to trimming and J lost 6 bases; unmatched junction nucleotides: 5. CDR3 protein: CASRLTSGGGEQYF. The CDR3 DNA reads as TGTGCCAGCAGGCTCACTAGCGGGGGGGGCGAGCAGTACTTC. The variable domain in full, completed from reference TRBV7-6 and TRBJ2-7, reads GAGVSQSPRYKVTKRGQDVALRCDPISGHVSLYWYRQALGQGPEFLTYFNYEAQQDKSGLPNDRFSAERPEGSISTLTIQRTEQRDSAMYRCASRLTSGGGEQYFGPGTRLTVT.

A remark on this clone: The conserved phenylalanine or tryptophan normally closing the CDR3 is absent here, so this likely arose from a read error. This rearrangement joins TRBV18 to TRBJ1-6; TRBD1 matches at 11 bases. The V and J ends lost 0 bases and 7 bases, in that order; junction bases with no gene match: 2. Germline V CDR1 and CDR2: KGHSH, LQKENI. The CDR3 sequence is 16 residues long. The CDR3: CASSPPRTGGNSPLHL. The CDR3 nucleotides read TGTGCCAGCTCACCACCTCGGACAGGGGGCAATTCACCCCTCCACCTT.

This clone was seen once. V gene TRBV4-3 combines with J gene TRBJ1-2; 7 bases are a match to TRBD1. Looked up from germline, CDR1 is LGHNA and CDR2 is YSLEER. The CDR3 contains 13 residues. The V segment lost 8 bases and the J segment 3 bases; nucleotides outside the gene matches: 6. The CDR3 reads CASGNRGDYGYTF. Written as DNA, the CDR3 is TGCGCCAGCGGAAACAGGGGTGACTATGGCTACACCTTC.

As concerns this clone: The junction and the germline gene differ at one end; a read error may be behind it. The V gene is TRBV7-9, the J gene TRBJ2-7; 14 nucleotides line up with TRBD2. CDR3 length equals 15 residues. Germline CDR1 reads SEHNR; CDR2 reads FQNEAQ (reference sequence). Here the CDR3 reads CSSSLTSGGAHEQYF. The CDR3 nucleotides are TGTTCCAGCAGCCTGACTAGCGGGGGGGCCCACGAGCAGTACTTC.

V gene TRBV11-2 combines with J gene TRBJ1-1; the D is unclear. The CDR3 loop spans 11 amino acids. V lost 5 bases, J lost 1 base, and 2 bases lay in between. Germline V gives CDR1 SGHAT, CDR2 FQNNGV. CDR3 in DNA: TGTGCCAGCAGCCAGAACACTGAAGCTTTCTTT. It specifies CASSQNTEAFF.

This rearrangement joins TRBV7-2 to TRBJ2-3; 9 bases fit TRBD2. This CDR3 is built from 16 residues. The ends lost 1 base at V and 3 bases at J; junction bases unmatched: 5. Germline loops: CDR1 SGHTA, CDR2 FQGNSA. This chain's CDR3 is CASSLVKAGGTDTQYF. In DNA form, the CDR3 reads TGTGCCAGCAGCTTAGTTAAAGCGGGGGGAACAGATACGCAGTATTTT.

V and J are TRBV19 and TRBJ1-2, with 8 bases aligning to TRBD1. The CDR3 consists of 15 residues. CDR1 and CDR2 from the germline V gene are LNHDA and SQIVND (reference sequence). V lost 5 bases, J lost 5 bases, and 10 bases stayed unmatched. The CDR3 sequence: CASSPWGTGTYGYTF. The CDR3 region has the DNA TGTGCCAGTAGTCCCTGGGGGACAGGCACGTATGGCTACACCTTC.

V is TRBV19 and J is TRBJ1-1; 8 bases fit TRBD1. Trimming at V came to 5 bases and at J to 3 bases, leaving 5 bases not matched to a gene. Germline V gene data show CDR1 as LNHDA and CDR2 as SQIVND (reference sequence). The CDR3 totals 14 residues. CDR3 sequence: CASSLGTGHTEAFF. Here the CDR3 DNA reads TGTGCCAGTAGTCTCGGGACAGGCCACACTGAAGCTTTCTTT.

This chain joins TRBV11-3 and TRBJ2-5; 11 nucleotides line up with TRBD2. CDR3 length: 17 residues. Germline loops: CDR1 SGHNT, CDR2 YENEEA. After removal of 5 bases from V and 5 bases from J, the junction contained 13 bases not matched to a gene. The chain's CDR3 is CASSPSQTTSGAETQYF. In nucleotides, the CDR3 is TGTGCCAGCAGCCCATCCCAAACGACTAGCGGGGCGGAGACCCAGTACTTC.

V usage is TRBV4-3 and J usage is TRBJ2-7, with 9 nucleotides matching TRBD1. The CDR3 length is 16 residues. In germline, CDR1 is LGHNA, CDR2 YSLEER. V lost 0 bases, J lost 6 bases, and 9 bases stayed unmatched. The DNA for the CDR3 is TGCGCCAGCAGCCAAGAGATGGGACAGGGCCCCCTCGAGCAGTACTTC. Amino acids: CASSQEMGQGPLEQYF.

This clone turned up a few times. This chain joins TRBV6-1 and TRBJ2-2, with 7 nucleotides matching TRBD1. This CDR3 contains 14 residues. Germline values: CDR1 MNHNS, CDR2 SASEGT. J gave up 1 base and V 6 bases, and 2 bases lay outside the gene matches. The CDR3 DNA reads as TGTGCCAGCAGGGGACAGCAGAACACCGGGGAGCTGTTTTTT. Residues: CASRGQQNTGELFF.

The CDR3 sequence is CASSPQRLYGYTF. In nucleotides, the CDR3 is TGTGCCAGCAGTCCCCAGCGACTCTATGGCTACACCTTC. V is TRBV6-5 and J is TRBJ1-2; D is ambiguous. Trimming cost V 5 bases and J 4 bases, with 11 bases left between them. This CDR3 has 13 residues. Germline V CDR1 and CDR2: MNHEY, SVGAGI.

V and J are TRBV6-6 and TRBJ2-7; possible D gene TRBD1, 6 bases. V was cut by 2 bases and J by 5 bases, with 10 bases left in between. This CDR3 has 13 residues. Germline assignment: CDR1 MNHNY and CDR2 SVGAGI (reference sequence). The CDR3 reads CASSYDRTNEQYF. CDR3 DNA: TGTGCCAGCAGTTACGACAGGACAAACGAGCAGTACTTC.

This rearrangement joins TRBV7-9 to TRBJ1-2, with D unresolved. The CDR3 contains 16 residues. Germline V gives CDR1 SEHNR, CDR2 FQNEAQ (reference sequence). V lost 4 bases and J 8 bases, leaving 23 bases between the germline ends. The CDR3 DNA reads as TGTGCCAGCAGCTCCCACCGCAACCCACCCTGGGAGGGCTACACCTTC. Translation: CASSSHRNPPWEGYTF.

The sample holds a few counts of this clone. The rearrangement joins TRBV19 to TRBJ2-1, with TRBD1 matching over 8 bases. The ends lost 2 bases at V and 6 bases at J; junction bases unmatched: 12. Germline V CDR1 and CDR2: LNHDA, SQIVND (reference sequence). The CDR3 spans 17 residues. CDR3 coding DNA: TGTGCCAGTAGTATACTACCGGGACAGGAGTCCACCAATGAGCAGTTCTTC. This codes for CASSILPGQESTNEQFF.

Written as DNA, the CDR3 is TGTGCCAGCAGTGCCCCGGGGGAGAGCGACACTGAAGCTTTCTTT. The encoded protein is CASSAPGESDTEAFF. The genes are TRBV2 and TRBJ1-1, with D perhaps matching TRBD1 (5 bases). Germline V CDR1 and CDR2: SNHLY, FYNNEI. CDR3 length: 15 residues. V lost 4 bases and J lost 3, with 15 bases in between.

This rearrangement joins TRBV18 to TRBJ2-1; 7 positions agree with TRBD2. J was trimmed by 7 bases and V by 3 bases; bases with no gene match: 3. The germline V gene encodes CDR1 KGHSH and CDR2 LQKENI. The CDR3 extends over 13 amino acids. The CDR3 DNA sequence: TGTGCCAGCTCACCTGGACTAGGTAATGAGCAGTTCTTC. Translating gives CASSPGLGNEQFF.

The chain is built from TRBV11-1 and TRBJ2-2; 11 bases align to TRBD1. V lost 3 bases, J lost 6 bases, and 9 bases stayed unmatched. Germline loops: CDR1 SGHAT, CDR2 FQDESV (reference sequence). The CDR3 runs to 17 residues. This CDR3 reads CASSFTLSGQGAGELFF. The CDR3 bases are TGTGCCAGCAGCTTTACCCTCTCGGGACAGGGGGCCGGGGAGCTGTTTTTT.

This clone was counted once. At one of its ends the junction is not consistent with the germline gene, which may arise from a read error. The J gene is TRBJ1-4, the V gene TRBV7-9; maybe TRBD1 (6 bases). CDR3 size: 16 residues. CDR1 SEHNR and CDR2 FQNEAQ come from the germline V gene (reference sequence). The CDR3 protein is CSSRRGLGPTNEKLFF. The CDR3 DNA is TGTTCCAGCCGAAGGGGGTTGGGGCCAACTAATGAAAAACTGTTTTTT.

The table lists this clone with a few counts. V and J are TRBV4-1 and TRBJ2-7; D remains unclear. The V end was cut by 6 bases, the J end by 0 bases, with 18 bases between. CDR1 is MGHRA, CDR2 YSYEKL, per germline. The CDR3 covers 16 residues. Here the CDR3 DNA reads TGCGCCAGCAGTCCTTACTTCAGGTCGGACTCCTACGAGCAGTACTTC. This gives the protein CASSPYFRSDSYEQYF.

The chain uses TRBV5-6 and TRBJ2-5, with 7 bases fitting TRBD1. The CDR3 is 15 residues long. With 4 bases clipped from V and 6 bases from J, the junction kept 12 bases outside the gene matches. Germline values: CDR1 SGHDT, CDR2 YYEEEE. CDR3 sequence reads: CASSPGQELRKTQYF. The CDR3 DNA is TGTGCCAGCAGCCCAGGACAGGAGCTACGGAAGACCCAGTACTTC. Filled out from reference TRBV5-6 and TRBJ2-5, the complete variable domain reads DAGVTQSPTHLIKTRGQQVTLRCSPKSGHDTVSWYQQALGQGPQFIFQYYEEEERQRGNFPDRFSGHQFPNYSSELNVNALLLGDSALYLCASSPGQELRKTQYFGPGTRLLVL.

The chain joins TRBV19 to TRBJ1-3, with 7 positions matching TRBD1. Trimming removed 7 bases from V and 0 bases from J; junction bases left unmatched: 9. The CDR3 is 16 residues long. CDR1 is LNHDA and CDR2 is SQIVND in the germline V gene (reference sequence). CDR3 loop: CASTQGGRNSGNTIYF. As DNA, the CDR3 is TGTGCCAGTACCCAAGGGGGCAGGAACTCTGGAAACACCATATATTTT.

The CDR3 protein is CASSPDRALQPQHF. CDR3 sequence (DNA): TGTGCCAGCAGCCCCGACAGGGCTTTACAGCCCCAGCATTTT. V gene TRBV7-9 combines with J gene TRBJ1-5, with 7 bases lining up with TRBD1. The J segment lost 7 bases and the V segment lost 5 bases, leaving 8 bases of the junction unmatched. The V gene's germline CDR1 is SEHNR and CDR2 FQNEAQ (reference sequence). The CDR3 has 14 amino acids.

The rearrangement joins TRBV18 to TRBJ1-5, with D possibly being TRBD1 (6 bases). CDR3 length: 16 amino acids. The V and J ends lost 6 bases and 0 bases respectively, with 15 bases between them. Germline CDR1 reads KGHSH; CDR2 reads LQKENI. CDR3 nucleotides: TGTGCCAGCTCCCCAAACAGGGACCCTAGCAATCAGCCCCAGCATTTT. It codes for CASSPNRDPSNQPQHF.

V and J are TRBV30 and TRBJ1-1, with 8 bases aligning to TRBD1. The CDR3 covers 13 residues. Trimming removed 7 bases from V and 4 bases from J; junction bases left unmatched: 8. Germline assignment: CDR1 GTSNPN and CDR2 SVGIG (reference sequence). The CDR3 DNA is TGTGCCTCCCTCAGGGGGCTGGGCACTGAAGCTTTCTTT. It encodes CASLRGLGTEAFF.

The V and J genes are TRBV28 and TRBJ2-1, with D hard to call. CDR3 length equals 14 residues. V was pared by 3 bases and J by 7 bases, with 13 bases between. From germline, CDR1 is MDHEN and CDR2 SYDVKM. CDR3 amino acids: CASSFGRYENEQFF. For the CDR3, the DNA is TGTGCCAGCAGTTTCGGCAGGTATGAAAATGAGCAGTTCTTC.

V gene TRBV6-6 combines with J gene TRBJ1-2; TRBD1 matches at 7 bases. CDR3 length equals 13 residues. Germline loops: CDR1 MNHNY, CDR2 SVGAGI (reference sequence). The junction had 4 bases not matched to a gene; V was cut back by 3 bases and J by 6 bases. The CDR3 sequence: CASSYTTGNGYTF. As DNA, the CDR3 is TGTGCCAGCAGTTATACGACAGGGAATGGCTACACCTTC.

This clone was observed a single time. The chain joins TRBV19 to TRBJ2-1; D might be TRBD2 (6 bases). CDR1 is LNHDA and CDR2 is SQIVND in the germline V gene (reference sequence). The V and J ends lost 5 bases and 0 bases respectively, with 8 bases between them. The CDR3 extends over 14 amino acids. CDR3 coding DNA: TGTGCCAGTAGTGACGGGAGCTCCTACAATGAGCAGTTCTTC. The encoded protein is CASSDGSSYNEQFF.